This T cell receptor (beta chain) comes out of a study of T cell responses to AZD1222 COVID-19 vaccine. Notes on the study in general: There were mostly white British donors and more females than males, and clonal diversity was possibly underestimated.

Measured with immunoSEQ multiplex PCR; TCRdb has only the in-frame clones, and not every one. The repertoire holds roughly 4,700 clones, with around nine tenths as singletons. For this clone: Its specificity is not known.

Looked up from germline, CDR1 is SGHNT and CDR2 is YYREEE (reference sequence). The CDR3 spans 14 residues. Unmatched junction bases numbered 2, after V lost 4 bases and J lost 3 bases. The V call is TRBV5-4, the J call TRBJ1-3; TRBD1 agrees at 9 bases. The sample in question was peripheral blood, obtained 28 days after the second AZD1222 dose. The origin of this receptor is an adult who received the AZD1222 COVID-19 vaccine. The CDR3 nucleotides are TGTGCCAGCAGCACGACAGGGGGTGGAAACACCATATATTTT. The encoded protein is CASSTTGGGNTIYF.